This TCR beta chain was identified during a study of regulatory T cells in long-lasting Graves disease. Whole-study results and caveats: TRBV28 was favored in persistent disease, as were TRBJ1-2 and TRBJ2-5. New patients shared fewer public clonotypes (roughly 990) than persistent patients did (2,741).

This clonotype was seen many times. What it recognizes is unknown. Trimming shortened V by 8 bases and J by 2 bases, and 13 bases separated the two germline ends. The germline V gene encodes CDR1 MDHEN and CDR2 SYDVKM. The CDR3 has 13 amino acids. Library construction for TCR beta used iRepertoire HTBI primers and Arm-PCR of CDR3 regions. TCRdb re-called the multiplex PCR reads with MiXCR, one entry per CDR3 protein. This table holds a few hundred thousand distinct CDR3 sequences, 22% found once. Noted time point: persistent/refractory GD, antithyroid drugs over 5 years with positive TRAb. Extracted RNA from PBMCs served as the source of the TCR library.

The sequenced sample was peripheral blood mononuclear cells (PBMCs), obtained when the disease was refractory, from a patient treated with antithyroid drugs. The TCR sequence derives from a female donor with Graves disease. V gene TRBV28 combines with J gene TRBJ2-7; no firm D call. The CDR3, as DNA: TGTGCCAGCTCCCCCAGCAGAACCTACGAGCAGTACTTC. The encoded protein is CASSPSRTYEQYF.